The subject of this entry is one TCR beta chain. Its antigen remains unidentified. Qualities for individual bases were not recorded, and no much larger clone is one base off. This sample was included in a study of cytomegalovirus exposure and HLA in healthy donors (dated by TCRdb to about 2017). Describing the broader study: In an earlier analysis of approximately 500 of the donors, about 270 Gb of sequence data and 90 million to 130 million unique TCR beta sequences from 150 million to 200 million T cells were reported. To predict cytomegalovirus infection status, the study brought together high-throughput TCR immunosequencing, statistical association of individual TCRs with disease status, and machine learning. Among around 400 genotyped donors of the cohort, an average of roughly 230,000 unique TCR beta nucleotide sequences was sequenced per donor, of which about 19% were non-productive. An earlier analysis of some 500 of the donors used high-throughput TCR beta sequencing to judge whether each TCR beta V gene segment behaved as functional or pseudogenic. Because of strong linkage in the cohort, 5 or 6 DR-DQ haplotypes were treated as single units for association and clustering. Typing coverage varied by locus: roughly 620-640 donors for A, B, C, DRB1 and DQB1; some 520 for DQA1; around 610 for DPA1; 400 to 480 for DPB1. Approximately 330 gigabases of sequencing data and tens of millions of unique TCR sequences made up an early release that covered 640 HLA-typed donors. The study was designed to test whether signatures of past pathogen exposure could be identified by cataloging public T cell receptors. Every discovery cohort repertoire had been produced on one sequencing platform. Genome-wide SNP genotypes for about three fifths of the roughly 700 donors were used in a later genetic analysis, which treated that subset as a discovery cohort. Alongside the repertoire data, information on donor age, sex, ethnicity and CMV serostatus was compiled. To study patterns of TCR occurrence, a later analysis re-analyzed previously published TCR beta repertoires from around 700 donors and added high-resolution HLA genotyping. The study profiled the T cell repertoires of under 850 subjects by immunosequencing and related them to cytomegalovirus serostatus. A separate validation cohort of approximately 120 different subjects was used in addition to the approximately 610-subject first cohort. Both class I and class II loci were covered by HLA typing, at four-digit resolution. Of the roughly 400 genotyped donors, over 80% were placed in the genetic ancestry cluster associated with self-reported Caucasian donors. The later analysis used no new phenotypic data to find candidate immune exposures, relying instead on TCR beta sequences and their occurrence across donors. Study-level results and caveats: A further reported finding was that TCR beta sequences accurately predicted the HLA-A and HLA-B alleles for most subjects in the first cohort. A later analysis found that most CMV-associated TCR beta chains appeared HLA-restricted, with HLA associations seemingly driven largely by CMV exposure. An association between a missense DCLRE1C variant and V-gene and J-gene trimming of TCR beta chains was found in a later genetic analysis and replicated in an independent cohort. Some IMGT-functional V segments, including TRBV6-2 and TRBV6-3, could not be told apart with the 87-base-pair reads, so those segments were excluded. Because counts were too low, around 18 rarely observed V segments, including chromosome 9 orphons, were left out of the earlier analysis of approximately 580 of the donors. The cohort was sequenced for TCR beta chains only, and without alpha or paired-chain data the features that could be detected were limited. The authors suggested that the approach could potentially be generalized to other disease states and immunological phenotypes. Roughly uniform sequencing depth across donors was assumed in presence/absence analyses, although this assumption may not hold. According to a later genetic analysis, donors in an Asian-associated ancestry cluster had fewer N-insertions in productive TCRs than the approximately 650-donor mean. Because HLA typing was unavailable for some donors at each locus, only the typed subset was used in association tests. Most TCR sequences were seen in very few donors, while some public TCRs were found in many individuals. The only immune exposure information available for the cohort was CMV serostatus. A cluster of highly shared sequence variants was judged likely to represent a technical artifact of the sequencing pipeline. The study listed approximately 150 TCR beta chains as associated with cytomegalovirus. In both the original and validation cohorts, the classifier was reported to diagnose cytomegalovirus status with high specificity and sensitivity. When HLA alleles, especially DR and DQ, strongly co-occurred, TCR associations were difficult to assign to individual alleles. A later analysis reported that several top co-occurrence clusters appeared linked to parvovirus B19, influenza, CMV and Epstein-Barr virus. At a false discovery rate of 0.05, a later analysis linked 16,951 TCR beta sequences to specific HLA alleles. Linkage disequilibrium might explain the correlated functional status among segregating V segments, but an unknown experimental factor could not be ruled out. In a later analysis, TCR association rates were found to vary across HLA loci, with the most associated TCRs seen for DRB1 alleles and the fewest for HLA-C alleles. In an earlier analysis of fewer than 700 of the donors, most TCR beta V segments appeared in productive rearrangements about 90% or about 30% of the time, broadly matching IMGT annotations. In vitro tests confirmed that a few of the cytomegalovirus-associated TCR beta chains recognize cytomegalovirus antigens. A later analysis found that HLA-associated TCR beta chains were more clonally expanded and had lower generation probabilities than equally common non-associated chains.

Library preparation used the immunoSEQ multiplex PCR assay. The multiplex PCR relied on a mix of 60 forward primers for TCR Vbeta segments and 13 reverse primers for TCR Jbeta segments. The CDR3 region of rearranged TCR beta genes was amplified from genomic DNA with a multiplex PCR assay. The Illumina HiSeq System was used to sequence the amplified TCR beta libraries as 87-base-pair reads. The paper's data handling went like this. In a later analysis, tens of millions of unique TCR beta chains were counted across the roughly 610 repertoires, and about 10 million of these chains were shared by at least two donors. A nearest-neighbor algorithm error-corrected the raw reads and collapsed the reads into unique sequences, merging closely related sequences to remove PCR and sequencing errors. V, D and J gene segments were assigned by aligning CDR3 sequences to IMGT reference sequences. For a sequence to be retained, a match of at least six nucleotides to both a V gene segment and a J gene segment was required. Rearrangements were called productive when the CDR3 lacked stop codons and stayed in frame with V and J; all others were non-productive. Following IMGT convention, CDR3 was defined as the stretch from the second conserved V-encoded cysteine to the conserved J-encoded phenylalanine. The earlier analysis of roughly 590 of the donors excluded any sequence lacking an unambiguous match to a single V gene segment. In an earlier analysis of approximately 550 of the donors, V segments were called functional above 56.7% productive rearrangements and were called segregating when the between-donor standard deviation exceeded 5%. A statistical classification framework was built to diagnose cytomegalovirus status from the catalog of TCR beta chain sequences. In a later analysis, TCR nucleotide sequences were compared against IMGT/GENE-DB human TR gene sequences so that V and J genes could be assigned. In a later analysis, CDR3 sequences and most-parsimonious VDJ recombination scenarios were assigned using the TCRdist pipeline. In a later analysis, each TCR beta chain was defined by its CDR3 amino acid sequence together with its V-gene family, and reads lacking a unique V-gene family were excluded. As a way to deal with suspected cross-contamination and a sequencing artifact, a later analysis dropped hundreds of nucleotide sequences that were highly shared and had low generation probability. A later analysis calculated a clonal expansion index for each public chain from normalized within-repertoire ranks of inferred template counts. In a later analysis, generation probabilities were computed using a VDJ recombination model fitted to out-of-frame rearrangements, and the results were checked against IGoR. In a later analysis, TCR-TCR, TCR-HLA and TCR-CMV co-occurrence was scored with hypergeometric tests, and a repertoire-size bias correction was applied to TCR pairs. To estimate false discovery rates, a later analysis permuted the HLA or CMV assignments 20 times. In a later analysis, co-occurring TCRs were grouped using DBSCAN, and TCRdist sequence similarity was added for clustering within HLA-allele-positive subsets. Repertoires with fewer than 30,000 or more than 120,000 public chains were left out of co-occurrence clustering, as were a handful of repertoires with anomalous nucleotide sharing. TCRdb mirrors the immuneACCESS table, restricted to in-frame sequences. Some clones are absent from its copies; in checked studies, under half trace to an unresolved V gene, and the reason for the others is unknown. The V and J calls and clone size come from that table; D and trimming were worked out from the DNA. This sample lists fewer than 200,000 clones; about 65% were detected once. About 1.6% of the sample goes to the ten largest clones.

The cohort consisted of fewer than 700 healthy bone marrow donors. All cohort members were sampled while nominally healthy, although unrecorded immune exposures were likely present. The donor tested CMV seronegative, placing the donor among the 350 or so seronegative members of the cohort. A peripheral blood sample was collected from each donor, and TCR beta sequencing was performed on peripheral blood mononuclear cells. Genomic DNA was extracted from the blood cell samples with the Qiagen DNeasy Blood Extraction Kit. Taken from cysteine to phenylalanine, the CDR3 has 14 residues. The read is trimmed to its CDR3 DNA, 42 bases read in frame from base 1. The V end gives up 7 bases and the J end 0 bases, leaving 3 bases in the junction not matched to a gene. In the germline V gene (reference sequence), CDR1 corresponds to PRHDT and CDR2 to FYEKMQ.

The chain joins TRBV13 to TRBJ2-3, with 8 junctional bases fitting TRBD2. Input material: PBMCs. This clonotype originated in a girl aged 5-17 years in good health and CMV-seronegative. DNA sequence: TGTGCCAGCATGCGGGGGGAGAGCACAGATACGCAGTATTTT. Its amino acids are CASMRGESTDTQYF.